This T cell receptor (beta chain) was identified during a study of blood T cell repertoires in COVID-19. Here immunoSEQ multiplex PCR was the method, and the copy in TCRdb shows in-frame clones only, minus some. The sample consists of under 75,000 clones, around 86% of them appearing once. The CDR3 is 15 amino acids. After removal of 3 bases from V and 6 bases from J, the junction contained 7 bases not matched to a gene. From germline, CDR1 is GTSNPN and CDR2 SVGIG (reference sequence). This sequence originates from a woman between 18 and 29 years old with acute or convalescent COVID-19. Sequencing input: peripheral blood. The chain is built from TRBV30 and TRBJ1-6, with TRBD1 matching 8 bases. The CDR3 nucleotides are TGTGCCTGGAGCGACAGGGGCCGGCCTAATTCACCCCTCCACTTT. It specifies CAWSDRGRPNSPLHF.